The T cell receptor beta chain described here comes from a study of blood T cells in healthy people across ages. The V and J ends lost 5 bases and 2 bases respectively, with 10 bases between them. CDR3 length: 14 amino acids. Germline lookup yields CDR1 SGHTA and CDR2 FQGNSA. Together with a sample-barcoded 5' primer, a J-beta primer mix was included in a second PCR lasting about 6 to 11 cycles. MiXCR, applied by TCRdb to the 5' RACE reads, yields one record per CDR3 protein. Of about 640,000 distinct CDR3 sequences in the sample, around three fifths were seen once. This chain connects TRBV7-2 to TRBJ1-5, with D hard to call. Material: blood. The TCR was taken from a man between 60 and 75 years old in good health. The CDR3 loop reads CASSLVARNQPQHF. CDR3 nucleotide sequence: TGTGCCAGCAGCCTCGTCGCCCGCAATCAGCCCCAGCATTTT.